These T cell receptor beta chains were read from a single sample in a study of cytomegalovirus exposure and HLA in healthy donors. Assay: immunoSEQ multiplex PCR; the TCRdb copy retains only in-frame clones and omits some. The table lists roughly 120,000 clones, approximately 84% of them singletons, with approximately 0.22% in the top ten. The sample consisted of PBMCs. These receptors originate from a man between 45 and 60 years old in good health and CMV-seronegative. Both conserved end residues are part of each CDR3.

J: TRBJ1-4; V: TRBV28; CDR3: CASSLRGQPTNEKLFF
J: TRBJ2-7; V: TRBV2; CDR3: CASSATGTGNYEQYF
J: TRBJ2-1; V: TRBV7-2; CDR3: CASSLVVTGELDEQFF
J: TRBJ1-2; V: TRBV6-1; CDR3: CASSELTGPQGYTF
J: TRBJ2-1; V: TRBV5-1; CDR3: CASSLGQGKGNEQFF
J: TRBJ2-7; V: TRBV5-4; CDR3: CASKTSGPSYEQYF
J: TRBJ1-3; V: TRBV27; CDR3: CASSLFGRPEGTIYF
J: TRBJ1-2; V: TRBV5-1; CDR3: CASSLEGQGIGYTF
J: TRBJ1-5; V: TRBV27; CDR3: CASGKGAWQPQHF
J: TRBJ2-1; V: TRBV15; CDR3: CATSRDPGTSSNEQFF
J: TRBJ1-1; V: TRBV7-9; CDR3: CASSLGPYEAFF
J: TRBJ1-5; V: TRBV15; CDR3: CATSRDRTVNSNQPQHF
J: TRBJ1-5; V: TRBV5-6; CDR3: CASSLASQPQHF
J: TRBJ2-3; V: TRBV4-2; CDR3: CASSQGLATDTQYF
J: TRBJ1-4; V: TRBV5-4; CDR3: CASSSGTNEKLFF
J: TRBJ2-3; V: TRBV30; CDR3: CAWSQGHTDTQYF
J: TRBJ1-1; V: TRBV13; CDR3: CASSLGWGENTEAFF
J: TRBJ1-4; V: TRBV28; CDR3: CASRIQGYFEKLFF
J: TRBJ2-7; V: TRBV5-6; CDR3: CASSQGAGVLGYEQYF
J: TRBJ1-3; V: TRBV5-6; CDR3: CASSLVAGVGNTIYF
J: TRBJ1-2; V: TRBV5-1; CDR3: CASSLEGGEGYTF
J: TRBJ1-3; V: TRBV2; CDR3: CASWGVAGNTIYF
J: TRBJ1-1; V: TRBV14; CDR3: CASSQDRDGWASATEAFF
J: TRBJ1-5; V: TRBV30; CDR3: CAWSTGFNQPQHF
J: TRBJ2-3; V: TRBV6-6; CDR3: CASRRQGHSTDTQYF
J: TRBJ1-6; V: TRBV5-6; CDR3: CASSQGVNSPLHF
J: TRBJ2-7; V: TRBV25-1; CDR3: CASSLAGENYEQYF
J: TRBJ2-5; V: TRBV5-4; CDR3: CASSRGLGGGETQYF
J: TRBJ2-7; V: TRBV5-4; CDR3: CASSLAGASEQYF
J: TRBJ2-5; V: TRBV7-2; CDR3: CASFFAGVTETQYF
J: TRBJ1-3; V: TRBV9; CDR3: CASTRGGNTIYF
J: TRBJ2-7; V: TRBV5-5; CDR3: CASSLEGRPPYYEQYF
J: TRBJ2-7; V: TRBV29-1; CDR3: CSAGDGPSYEQYF
J: TRBJ2-2; V: TRBV6-5; CDR3: CASSYEENRGLFF
J: TRBJ2-1; V: TRBV7-6; CDR3: CASSQRVSYNEQFF
J: TRBJ1-2; V: TRBV9; CDR3: CASSVGEQVTYGYTF
J: TRBJ1-5; V: TRBV5-6; CDR3: CASSFRQGNQPQHF
J: TRBJ1-3; V: TRBV9; CDR3: CASSGTLLSGNTIYF
J: TRBJ2-2; V: TRBV9; CDR3: CASSVGTGTGITGELFF
J: TRBJ2-3; V: TRBV25-1; CDR3: CASSGELAGVSTDTQYF
J: TRBJ2-3; V: TRBV2; CDR3: CASSEAAGGPDTQYF
J: TRBJ1-3; V: TRBV25-1; CDR3: CASSEGGTWISGNTIYF
J: TRBJ1-2; V: TRBV28; CDR3: CASSAQGGFHGYTF
J: TRBJ2-1; V: TRBV15; CDR3: CATSRGGPNYNEQFF
J: TRBJ2-2; V: TRBV12-5; CDR3: CASGPGLNTGELFF
J: TRBJ2-2; V: TRBV4-1; CDR3: CASSPVGGERPGELFF
J: TRBJ2-2; V: TRBV29-1; CDR3: CTASGGVNTGELFF
J: TRBJ2-1; V: TRBV5-1; CDR3: CASSLGLGGRFKDEQFF